This passage covers 16 T cell receptor beta chains from one sample sequenced in a study of beta chain features in type 1 diabetes. Expressed TCRB transcripts were sequenced because the isolated RNA had all been reverse transcribed beforehand. Some clones are missing from TCRdb's copy, which holds only in-frame ones; the method was immunoSEQ multiplex PCR. The sample consists of around 290,000 clones, around 7.3% of them appearing once. Sequenced material: central memory CD4+ T cells from blood. The receptors derive from a woman aged 18-29 years in good health.

This clone showed up just a few times. The rearrangement joins TRBV2 to TRBJ2-1, with a weak D call TRBD2 (5 bases). Trimming stripped 4 bases from V and 11 bases from J, with 15 bases between. The CDR3 covers 13 residues. Germline CDR1 and CDR2: SNHLY and FYNNEI. This CDR3 reads CASSGEGGIKQFF. The DNA for the CDR3 is TGTGCCAGCAGTGGAGAGGGTGGAATCAAGCAGTTCTTC.

This clone was seen more than once but under ten times. The chain couples TRBV30 to TRBJ1-2; D is perhaps TRBD1 (5 bases). V was pared by 3 bases and J by 0 bases, with 17 bases between. The germline CDR1 and CDR2 sequences are GTSNPN and SVGIG (reference sequence). The CDR3 is made up of 16 amino acids. The CDR3 reads CAWSGGCRPANYGYTF. CDR3 coding DNA: TGTGCCTGGAGCGGGGGGTGCAGGCCAGCTAACTATGGCTACACCTTC.

This clone was seen repeatedly, ten times or more. The chain has TRBV30 and TRBJ2-7; maybe TRBD1 (5 bases). V was clipped by 3 bases and J by 3 bases, with 15 bases between them. Looked up from germline, CDR1 is GTSNPN and CDR2 is SVGIG (reference sequence). This CDR3 has 14 amino acids. CDR3 protein: CAWSEPGPIYEQYF. DNA for the CDR3: TGTGCCTGGAGCGAGCCAGGGCCGATCTACGAGCAGTACTTC.

This chain uses TRBV7-3 with TRBJ2-2; possibly TRBD2 for D (6 bases). Trimming left V 1 base short and J 4 bases short, with 10 bases between. Germline lookup yields CDR1 SGHTA and CDR2 FQGTGA. This CDR3 comprises 15 residues. CDR3 nucleotides: TGTGCCAGCAGCTTAAACGCGGGATCCACCGGGGAGCTGTTTTTT. It specifies CASSLNAGSTGELFF.

This clone occurred a few times. The rearrangement joins TRBV9 to TRBJ2-1; 10 positions agree with TRBD2. Per germline, CDR1 SGDLS and CDR2 YYNGEE. This CDR3 is built from 12 residues. Unmatched junction bases numbered 6, after V lost 3 bases and J lost 15 bases. The CDR3 is CASSGSGRAWFF. The CDR3 bases are TGTGCCAGCAGCGGCAGCGGGAGGGCGTGGTTCTTC.

This clone was found a few times. In nucleotides, the CDR3 is TGCGCCAGCAGCCAGGGGGGCTATAAAAGCAATCAGCCCCAGCATTTT. It is translated as CASSQGGYKSNQPQHF. J is TRBJ1-5 and V is TRBV4-1; D perhaps matches TRBD1 (6 bases). This CDR3 contains 16 residues. Trimming took 3 bases from V and 1 from J, leaving 13 bases between them. Germline CDR1 is MGHRA and CDR2 is YSYEKL.

This clone occurred many times. The V and J genes are TRBV5-6 and TRBJ2-7; the D gene is possibly TRBD1 (5 bases). CDR1 and CDR2 from the germline V gene are SGHDT and YYEEEE. CDR3 length: 13 residues. V was cut by 5 bases and J by 3 bases, with 12 bases left in between. The CDR3 region is CASRPRQNYEQYF. CDR3 DNA: TGTGCCAGCAGACCGCGACAGAACTACGAGCAGTACTTC.

The chain links TRBV6-1 to TRBJ1-1; D ambiguous. CDR3 length equals 14 residues. Germline CDR1 reads MNHNS; CDR2 reads SASEGT. The V and J ends lost 1 base and 3 bases respectively, with 9 bases between them. The CDR3 coding sequence is TGTGCCAGCAGTGAAGGAGGGTTGTACACTGAAGCTTTCTTT. It encodes CASSEGGLYTEAFF.

This clone showed up many times. V is TRBV4-2 and J is TRBJ2-3; no clear D. The CDR3 loop spans 11 amino acids. V was clipped by 3 bases and J by 6 bases, with 4 bases between them. The germline V gene has CDR1 LGHNA and CDR2 YNFKEQ. CDR3 region: CASSHKDTQYF. The CDR3 bases are TGTGCCAGCAGCCATAAGGATACGCAGTATTTT.

This clone occurred a few times. V is TRBV19 and J is TRBJ1-5; TRBD1 is a possible D gene (5 bases). CDR1 LNHDA and CDR2 SQIVND come from the germline V gene (reference sequence). The CDR3 spans 15 residues. Trimming removed 4 bases from V and 5 bases from J, with 15 bases in between. As DNA, the CDR3 is TGTGCCAGTAGTACCTGGGGGGGAAGCTATCAGCCCCAGCATTTT. Translated: CASSTWGGSYQPQHF.

V is TRBV7-3 and J is TRBJ2-1; D is unresolved. The germline gives CDR1 SGHTA, CDR2 FQGTGA. Deletions cut 1 base from V and 10 bases from J, with 11 bases between. The CDR3 loop spans 13 amino acids. The CDR3 spells CASSLNEVQEQFF. The CDR3 region has the DNA TGTGCCAGCAGCTTAAACGAGGTCCAGGAGCAGTTCTTC.

The table lists this clone with a few counts. The gene calls are TRBV7-9 and TRBJ2-2, with 7 bases identical to TRBD1. This CDR3 region has 14 residues. V lost 8 bases, J lost 1 base, and 4 bases stayed unmatched. Germline V gives CDR1 SEHNR, CDR2 FQNEAQ (reference sequence). For the CDR3, the DNA is TGTGCCAGCGCCTGGACAGGGAACACCGGGGAGCTGTTTTTT. Amino acid sequence: CASAWTGNTGELFF.

This clone showed up many times. The rearrangement joins TRBV5-1 to TRBJ2-2; 8 bases map to TRBD2. This CDR3 has 18 amino acids. Germline values: CDR1 SGHRS, CDR2 YFSETQ. The V segment lost 1 base and the J segment 5 bases; nucleotides outside the gene matches: 13. As DNA, the CDR3 is TGCGCCAGCAGCTTGTTGTCCAGCGGGAGTCGTTCGACCGGGGAGCTGTTTTTT. This sequence encodes CASSLLSSGSRSTGELFF.

This clone was detected only a few times. The chain uses TRBV29-1 and TRBJ1-1, with TRBD1 as a possible D gene (6 bases). V lost 8 bases, J lost 8 bases, and 15 bases lay in between. The CDR3 runs 11 residues. Germline V gene sequence: CDR1 SQVTM, CDR2 ANQGSEA. The DNA for the CDR3 is TGCAGCACGGACAGAGCTATCGAAGCTTTCTTT. As protein: CSTDRAIEAFF.

This rearrangement joins TRBV12-5 to TRBJ2-1, with D possibly matching TRBD2 (7 bases). The V gene's germline CDR1 is LGHNT and CDR2 FRNRAP. V lost 8 bases and J lost 0, with 11 bases in between. The CDR3 consists of 14 residues. The CDR3 sequence: CASRGGSSYNEQFF. For the CDR3, the DNA is TGTGCTAGTAGGGGGGGGAGCTCCTACAATGAGCAGTTCTTC.

The chain is built from TRBV2 and TRBJ2-5, with a possible D match to TRBD1 (5 bases). The germline V and J ends were trimmed by 2 bases and 2 bases, with 15 bases remaining between them. Germline-derived CDR1 and CDR2 are SNHLY and FYNNEI. The CDR3 length is 16 residues. The CDR3 DNA sequence: TGTGCCAGCAGTGAAATCTGGGGCGGCCAGCAAGAGACCCAGTACTTC. As protein: CASSEIWGGQQETQYF.